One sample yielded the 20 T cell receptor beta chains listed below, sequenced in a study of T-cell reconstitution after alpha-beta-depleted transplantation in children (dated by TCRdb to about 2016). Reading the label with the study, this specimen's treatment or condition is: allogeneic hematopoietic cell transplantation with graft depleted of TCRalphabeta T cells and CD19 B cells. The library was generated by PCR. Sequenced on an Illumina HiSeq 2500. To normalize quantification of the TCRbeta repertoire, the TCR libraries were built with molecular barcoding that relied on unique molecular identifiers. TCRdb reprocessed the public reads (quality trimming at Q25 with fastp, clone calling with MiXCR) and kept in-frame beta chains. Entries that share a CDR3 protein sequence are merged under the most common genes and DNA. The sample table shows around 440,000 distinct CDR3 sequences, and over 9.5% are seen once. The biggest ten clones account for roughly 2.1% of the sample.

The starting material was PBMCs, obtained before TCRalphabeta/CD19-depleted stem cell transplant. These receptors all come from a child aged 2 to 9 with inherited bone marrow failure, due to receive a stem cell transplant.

Written as DNA, the CDR3 is TGTGCCAGCAGCCTGGACCCTTCCTACTCGAACACCGGGGAGCTGTTTTTT. Protein sequence: CASSLDPSYSNTGELFF. This rearrangement joins TRBV7-2 to TRBJ2-2, with D unresolved. V was trimmed by 5 bases and J by 0 bases, leaving 16 bases between them. The CDR3 spans 17 residues. Germline CDR1 SGHTA, CDR2 FQGNSA.

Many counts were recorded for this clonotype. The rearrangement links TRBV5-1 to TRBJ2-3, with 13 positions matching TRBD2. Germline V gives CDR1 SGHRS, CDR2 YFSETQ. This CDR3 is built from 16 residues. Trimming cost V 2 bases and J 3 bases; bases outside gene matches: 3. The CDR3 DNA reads TGCGCCAGCAGCTTACTAGCGGGAGGGGTGACAGATACGCAGTATTTT. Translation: CASSLLAGGVTDTQYF.

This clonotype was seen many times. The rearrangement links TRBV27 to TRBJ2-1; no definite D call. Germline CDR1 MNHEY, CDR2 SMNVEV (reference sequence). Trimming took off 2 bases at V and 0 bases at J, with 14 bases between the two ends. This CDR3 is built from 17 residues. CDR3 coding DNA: TGTGCCAGCAGTTTAAGAGTCGTCCATCACTCCTACAATGAGCAGTTCTTC. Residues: CASSLRVVHHSYNEQFF.

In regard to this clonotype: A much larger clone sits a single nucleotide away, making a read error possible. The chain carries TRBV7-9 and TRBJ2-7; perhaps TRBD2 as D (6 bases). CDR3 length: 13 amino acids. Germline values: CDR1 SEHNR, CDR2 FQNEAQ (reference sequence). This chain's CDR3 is CAGSSQGGREQYF. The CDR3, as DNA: TGTGCCGGCAGCTCCCAGGGAGGACGTGAGCAGTACTTC.

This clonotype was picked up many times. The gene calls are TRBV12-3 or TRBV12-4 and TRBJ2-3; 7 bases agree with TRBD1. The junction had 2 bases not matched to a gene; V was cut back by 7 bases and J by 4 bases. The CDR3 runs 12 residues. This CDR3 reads CASNRGADTQYF. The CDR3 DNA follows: TGTGCCAGCAACAGGGGTGCAGATACGCAGTATTTT.

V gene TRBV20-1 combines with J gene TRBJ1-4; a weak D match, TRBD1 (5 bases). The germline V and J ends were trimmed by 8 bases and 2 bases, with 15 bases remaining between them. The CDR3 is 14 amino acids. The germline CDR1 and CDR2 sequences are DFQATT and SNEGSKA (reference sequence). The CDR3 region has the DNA TGCAGTATCTTCAGGGAGGGGACTAATGAAAAACTGTTTTTT. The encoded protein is CSIFREGTNEKLFF.

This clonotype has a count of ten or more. The CDR3, as DNA: TGTGCCAGCAGTTTAGGGGGTGAAGCTTTCTTT. Encoded protein: CASSLGGEAFF. V is TRBV27 and J is TRBJ1-1; D might be TRBD1 (5 bases). CDR1 is MNHEY, CDR2 SMNVEV, per germline (reference sequence). The CDR3 totals 11 residues. V shed 2 bases and J shed 7 bases, with 5 bases lying between them.

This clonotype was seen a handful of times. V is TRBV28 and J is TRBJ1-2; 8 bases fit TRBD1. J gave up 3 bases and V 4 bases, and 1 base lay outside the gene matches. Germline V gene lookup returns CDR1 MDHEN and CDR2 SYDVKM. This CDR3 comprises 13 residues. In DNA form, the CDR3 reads TGTGCCAGCAGTTGGGGACAGGACTATGGCTACACCTTC. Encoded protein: CASSWGQDYGYTF.

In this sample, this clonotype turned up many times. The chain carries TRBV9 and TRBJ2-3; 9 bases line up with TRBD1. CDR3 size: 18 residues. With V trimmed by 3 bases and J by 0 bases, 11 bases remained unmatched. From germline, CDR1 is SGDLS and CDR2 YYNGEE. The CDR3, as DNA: TGTGCCAGCAGCGACCCTATTTGGACAGGGGAAAGCACAGATACGCAGTATTTT. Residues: CASSDPIWTGESTDTQYF.

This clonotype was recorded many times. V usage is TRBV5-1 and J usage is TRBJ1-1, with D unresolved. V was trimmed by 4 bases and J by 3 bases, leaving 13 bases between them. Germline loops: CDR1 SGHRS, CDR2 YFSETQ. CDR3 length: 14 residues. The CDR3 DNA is TGCGCCAGCAGCCCCTGGGATTTGTACACTGAAGCTTTCTTT. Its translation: CASSPWDLYTEAFF. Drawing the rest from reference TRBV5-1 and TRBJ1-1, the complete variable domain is KAGVTQTPRYLIKTRGQQVTLSCSPISGHRSVSWYQQTPGQGLQFLFEYFSETQRNKGNFPGRFSGRQFSNSRSEMNVSTLELGDSALYLCASSPWDLYTEAFFGQGTRLTVV.

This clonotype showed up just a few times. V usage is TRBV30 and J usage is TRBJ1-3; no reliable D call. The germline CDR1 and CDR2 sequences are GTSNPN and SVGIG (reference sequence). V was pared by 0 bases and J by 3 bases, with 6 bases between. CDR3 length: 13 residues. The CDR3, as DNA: TGTGCCTGGAGTGTGATTTTTGGAAACACCATATATTTT. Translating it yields CAWSVIFGNTIYF.

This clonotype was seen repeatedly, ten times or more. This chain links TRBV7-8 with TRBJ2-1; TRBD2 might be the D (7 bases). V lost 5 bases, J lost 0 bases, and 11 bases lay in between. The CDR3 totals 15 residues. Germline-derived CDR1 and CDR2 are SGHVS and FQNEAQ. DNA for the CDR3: TGTGCCAGCAGCCACAGGGAGGGCTCCTACAATGAGCAGTTCTTC. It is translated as CASSHREGSYNEQFF.

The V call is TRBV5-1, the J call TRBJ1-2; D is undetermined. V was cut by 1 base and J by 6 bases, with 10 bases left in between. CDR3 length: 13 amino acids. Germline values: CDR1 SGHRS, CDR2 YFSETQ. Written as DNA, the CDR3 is TGCGCCAGCAGCTTGAGCCTCCCCGATGGCTACACCTTC. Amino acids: CASSLSLPDGYTF. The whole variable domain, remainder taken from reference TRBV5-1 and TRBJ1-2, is KAGVTQTPRYLIKTRGQQVTLSCSPISGHRSVSWYQQTPGQGLQFLFEYFSETQRNKGNFPGRFSGRQFSNSRSEMNVSTLELGDSALYLCASSLSLPDGYTFGSGTRLTVV.

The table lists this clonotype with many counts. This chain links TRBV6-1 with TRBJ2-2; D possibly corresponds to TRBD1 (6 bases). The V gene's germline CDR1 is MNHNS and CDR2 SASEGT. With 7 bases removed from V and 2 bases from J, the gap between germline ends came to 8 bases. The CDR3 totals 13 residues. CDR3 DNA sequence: TGTGCCAGCACCAGGGGAAACACCGGGGAGCTGTTTTTT. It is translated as CASTRGNTGELFF.

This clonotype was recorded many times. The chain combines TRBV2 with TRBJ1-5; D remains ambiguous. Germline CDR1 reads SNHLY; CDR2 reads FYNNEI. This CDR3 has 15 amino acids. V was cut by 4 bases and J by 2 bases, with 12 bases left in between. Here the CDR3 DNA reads TGTGCCAGCAGTGCTCGGGGTGCGGGCAATCAGCCCCAGCATTTT. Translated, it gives CASSARGAGNQPQHF.

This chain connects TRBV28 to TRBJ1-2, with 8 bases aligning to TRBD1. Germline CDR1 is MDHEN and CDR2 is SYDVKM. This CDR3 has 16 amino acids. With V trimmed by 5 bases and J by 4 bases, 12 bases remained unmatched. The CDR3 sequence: CASSPFYGQGPYGYTF. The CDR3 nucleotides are TGTGCCAGCAGTCCTTTCTACGGACAGGGACCCTATGGCTACACCTTC.

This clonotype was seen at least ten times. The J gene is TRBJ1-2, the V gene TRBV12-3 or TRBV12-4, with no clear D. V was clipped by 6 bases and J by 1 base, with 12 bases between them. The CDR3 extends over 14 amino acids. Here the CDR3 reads CASSPRRGNYGYTF. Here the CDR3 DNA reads TGTGCCAGCAGCCCCCGACGGGGTAACTATGGCTACACCTTC.

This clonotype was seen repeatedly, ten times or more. CDR3 sequence: CASSWAVQETQYF. The CDR3 DNA reads TGTGCCAGCAGCTGGGCAGTCCAAGAGACCCAGTACTTC. This chain joins TRBV7-2 and TRBJ2-5; no definite D call. CDR3 length equals 13 residues. V was pared by 4 bases and J by 1 base, with 7 bases between. Germline values: CDR1 SGHTA, CDR2 FQGNSA. The full variable domain, rest sourced from reference TRBV7-2 and TRBJ2-5, is GAGVSQSPSNKVTEKGKDVELRCDPISGHTALYWYRQSLGQGLEFLIYFQGNSAPDKSGLPSDRFSAERTGGSVSTLTIQRTQQEDSAVYLCASSWAVQETQYFGPGTRLLVL.

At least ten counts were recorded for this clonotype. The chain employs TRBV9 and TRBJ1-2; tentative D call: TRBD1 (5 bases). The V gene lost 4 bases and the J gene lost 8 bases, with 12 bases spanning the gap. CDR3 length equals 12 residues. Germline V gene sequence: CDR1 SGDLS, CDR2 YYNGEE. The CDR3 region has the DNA TGTGCCAGCAGCCGGGACCCAGGGGGCTACACCTTC. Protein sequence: CASSRDPGGYTF.

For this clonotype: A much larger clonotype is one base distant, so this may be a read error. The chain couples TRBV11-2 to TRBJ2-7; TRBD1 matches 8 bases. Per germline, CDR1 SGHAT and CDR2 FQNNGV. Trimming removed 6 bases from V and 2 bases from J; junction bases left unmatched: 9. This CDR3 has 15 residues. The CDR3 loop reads CASRWSQGETYEQYF. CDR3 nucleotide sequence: TGTGCCAGCAGGTGGTCACAGGGGGAGACCTACGAGCAGTACTTC.